The present entry profiles one T cell receptor beta chain with its context. Its antigen is unidentified. Method: immunoSEQ multiplex PCR; TCRdb's copy keeps in-frame clones and lacks some. The sample lists 70,000 to 80,000 clones; around 94% were seen once. The data originate from a study of cytomegalovirus exposure and HLA in healthy donors. Study as a whole: The platform used for the approximately 130 validation repertoires matched that of the approximately 670 first-cohort repertoires, a later analysis reported.

General study points: Cytomegalovirus status, reportedly, was diagnosed with high specificity and sensitivity by the classifier.

V was clipped by 4 bases and J by 5 bases, with 16 bases between them. The CDR3 consists of 14 residues. Germline V lookup: CDR1 SGHRS, CDR2 YFSETQ. The clonotype comes from a woman aged 18-29 years in good health and CMV-seronegative. Sequenced input: PBMCs. The V and J genes are TRBV5-1 and TRBJ2-7; a weak D match, TRBD1 (6 bases). The CDR3 loop reads CASSPRDRFNEQYF. The DNA for the CDR3 is TGCGCCAGCAGCCCGAGAGACAGGTTCAACGAGCAGTACTTC.